Included here is one T cell receptor beta chain sequence, with context. Its antigen is currently not known. Base qualities are not provided; no much larger clone lies one nucleotide away. The CDR3 contains 14 residues, cysteine and phenylalanine counted. Here the CDR3 DNA is all that survives: 42 bases in frame from base 1. V is clipped by 6 bases and J by 0 bases, and the sequence between their germline boundaries is 10 bases long. CDR1 and CDR2, per the germline V gene, are SGDLS and YYNGEE. The CDR3 regions of human TCRbeta chains were analyzed by immunosequencing. In the authors' own workflow: Repertoire TCRs were checked for matches against a reference library of SARS-CoV-2-specific TCRs that had been generated using the MIRA antigen-specificity platform. Breadth was defined as the fraction of unique TCRs that were SARS-CoV-2-associated, and depth was defined as the fraction of total T cells that were SARS-CoV-2-associated. Using the MIRA data, each spike-specific TCR was assigned both to the spike region to which the TCR was reactive and to a CD4 or CD8 class. Log10-transformed breadth and depth values were compared by one-way ANOVA with Sidak's multiple comparisons tests. The immuneACCESS repertoire file appears here via TCRdb, limited to in-frame rearrangements. These files lack a portion of the clones; in checked studies, under half of the deficit traces to unresolved V genes, and the cause of the others is not known. V, J and clone size reflect that table, while D and trimming were determined from the DNA. A total of fewer than 200,000 clones appear in this sample, approximately 92% of them only once. Of the sample, 10% is held by the ten largest clones.

This sample is drawn from a study of T cell responses to AZD1222 COVID-19 vaccine listed by TCRdb under 2021. Regarding the research as a whole: AZD1222 recipients given second doses at about 4 weeks or at about 12 weeks were pooled, since spike-specific TCR depth and breadth were not found to differ between the two schedules. TCR sequencing was performed for roughly 250 trial participants, of whom around 200 were given two doses of AZD1222 and around 25 were given two doses of MenACWY control vaccine. Trial participants were enrolled by age into 18-55, 56-69 and 70-plus year subgroups, with roughly 160, 29 and 62 TCR-sequenced participants respectively.

Explained via the paper, the time point label denotes: baseline before first vaccination. Samples from vaccinated people were obtained from the UK trials COV001 and COV002, which included a single-blind randomized controlled phase 2/3 trial of AZD1222 (ChAdOx1 nCoV-19) in healthy adults. For TCRbeta chain sequencing, PBMC samples from trial participants were taken at day 0 and at day 28 after the second dose. Paper-wide results and their limitations: Epitopes outside the regions mutated in the B.1.351 and B.1.1.7 variants were reportedly recognized by nearly half of the unique spike-specific TCRs. Because no samples from the day 14 peak response were available, repertoires could be characterized only after the peak T cell response. The 56-69-year group was small, and its depth increase did not reach significance, likely because of low power. After two AZD1222 doses, spike-specific TCR breadth and depth were significantly higher than at day 0 and than in MenACWY recipients. The vaccine-associated CD4 TCRs covered the entire spike protein, and the dominant responses fell in regions 160-218 and 743-854. Participants were mostly white British and included more females than males, and it was suggested by the authors that clonal diversity may have been underestimated. Conclusions about previously exposed vaccinees were limited because only six AZD1222 recipients were SARS-CoV-2 seropositive at baseline.

The sequence links TRBV9 to TRBJ2-1; the best D guess is TRBD1, with 6 bases matching. The material sequenced was peripheral blood, taken on day 0 of AZD1222 vaccination. The sequence was collected from an adult in good health. The sequence in DNA is TGTGCCAGCACCCCAGGGGACTCCTACAATGAGCAGTTCTTC. Protein translation: CASTPGDSYNEQFF.